These 14 T cell receptor beta chains were sequenced from one sample in a study of regulatory T cells in long-lasting Graves disease. According to the study, TCR beta libraries were built with iRepertoire HTBI primers and CDR3-region Arm-PCR. TCRdb processed the multiplex PCR reads anew with MiXCR; each CDR3 protein has one entry. The data contain more than 300,000 distinct CDR3 sequences, 15% to 17% of them seen just once; the ten biggest clones take up approximately 21%. Regarding time point: newly diagnosed GD, antithyroid drugs for less than 3 months. Following extraction of RNA from PBMCs, that RNA was used to make the TCR library. Sequencing used peripheral blood mononuclear cells (PBMCs), obtained at new diagnosis, from a patient treated with antithyroid drugs. The origin of the receptors is a female donor with Graves disease.

About this clonotype itself: A far larger clone lies a single base away; this is likely a read error. The rearrangement uses TRBV11-2 and TRBJ1-1; 8 nucleotides line up with TRBD1. This CDR3 has 15 residues. Germline loops: CDR1 SGHAT, CDR2 FQNNGV. Trimming at V came to 3 bases and at J to 4 bases, leaving 7 bases not matched to a gene. The CDR3 DNA is TGTGCCAGCAGCTTCCCCGGGACAGGTTTCACTGAAGCTTTCTTT. Encoded protein: CASSFPGTGFTEAFF.

The V call is TRBV19, the J call TRBJ1-2, with no clear D. Per germline, CDR1 LNHDA and CDR2 SQIVND (reference sequence). CDR3 size: 14 residues. Between the trimmed V and J ends, which lost 3 bases and 2 bases, there was a span of 10 bases. This CDR3 reads CASSMVEQNYGYTF. CDR3 nucleotide sequence: TGTGCCAGTAGTATGGTCGAACAGAACTATGGCTACACCTTC.

Details on this clonotype: A far more abundant clone sits one base away, making this likely a read error. V gene TRBV6-2 or TRBV6-3 combines with J gene TRBJ2-1; TRBD1 matches at 7 bases. Germline V CDR1 and CDR2: MNHEY, SVGEGT. Trimming cost V 5 bases and J 10 bases; bases outside gene matches: 5. This CDR3 has 12 residues. The CDR3 spells CASSRQGYEQFF. For the CDR3, the DNA is TGTGCCAGCAGTCGACAGGGCTACGAGCAGTTCTTC.

Ten or more counts support this clonotype. The J gene is TRBJ2-7, the V gene TRBV20-1; D is possibly TRBD1 or TRBD2 (5 bases each). The CDR3 sequence is 13 residues long. V lost 3 bases and J lost 2, with 11 bases in between. Germline V gene sequence: CDR1 DFQATT, CDR2 SNEGSKA (reference sequence). The CDR3 bases are TGCAGTGCTAGCGCCGGGACCGCCTACGAGCAGTACTTC. Translating it yields CSASAGTAYEQYF.

In this sample, this clonotype turned up many times. This chain's CDR3 is CASSLQYGVKTEAFF. In nucleotides, the CDR3 is TGTGCCAGCAGCTTACAGTATGGGGTTAAGACTGAAGCTTTCTTT. This chain joins TRBV7-2 and TRBJ1-1; D is unresolved. Trimming took 2 bases from V and 5 from J, leaving 15 bases between them. CDR1 is SGHTA, CDR2 FQGNSA, per germline. The CDR3 spans 15 residues. The complete variable domain, with remaining parts taken from reference TRBV7-2 and TRBJ1-1, reads GAGVSQSPSNKVTEKGKDVELRCDPISGHTALYWYRQSLGQGLEFLIYFQGNSAPDKSGLPSDRFSAERTGGSVSTLTIQRTQQEDSAVYLCASSLQYGVKTEAFFGQGTRLTVV.

This clonotype was found many times. The genes are TRBV5-1 and TRBJ1-3; D ambiguous. This CDR3 has 14 residues. The V end was cut by 4 bases, the J end by 7 bases, with 15 bases between. Germline V gene sequence: CDR1 SGHRS, CDR2 YFSETQ. Here the CDR3 reads CASSLAGEVNTIYF. CDR3 nucleotide sequence: TGCGCCAGCAGCCTCGCCGGTGAGGTCAACACCATATATTTT.

This clonotype appeared many times. The V call is TRBV5-1, the J call TRBJ2-1; possible D gene TRBD1, 6 bases. V was pared by 5 bases and J by 0 bases, with 9 bases between. The CDR3 has 14 amino acids. The germline gives CDR1 SGHRS, CDR2 YFSETQ. For the CDR3, the DNA is TGCGCCAGCAGGAGGGACACCTCCTACAATGAGCAGTTCTTC. Translated: CASRRDTSYNEQFF.

Only a few counts were recorded for this clonotype. Germline is not matched at one junction end, which may reflect a read error. The chain joins TRBV7-6 to TRBJ1-5, with D possibly matching TRBD1 (6 bases). Germline V CDR1 and CDR2: SGHVS, FNYEAQ. The CDR3 has 14 amino acids. DNA for the CDR3: TGTGCCGGCAGCCCACCGGGGGGCGTTCAGCCCCAGCATTTT. Translating gives CAGSPPGGVQPQHF.

This clonotype has only a few counts. J is TRBJ2-3 and V is TRBV2, with TRBD2 as a possible D gene (5 bases). V shed 8 bases and J shed 0 bases, with 15 bases lying between them. CDR1 and CDR2 from the germline V gene are SNHLY and FYNNEI. The CDR3 totals 15 residues. The CDR3 region has the DNA TGTGCCAGCGGACGAAGGACTTCTAGCACAGATACGCAGTATTTT. It yields the protein CASGRRTSSTDTQYF.

This clonotype showed up many times. The CDR3 bases are TGTGCCAGCAGCCAAGCAGGGGGCCCAGCCTACAATGAGCAGTTCTTC. Protein product: CASSQAGGPAYNEQFF. The chain combines TRBV3-1 with TRBJ2-1; TRBD1 agrees at 8 bases. With V trimmed by 1 base and J by 2 bases, 4 bases remained unmatched. Germline CDR1 is LGHDT and CDR2 is YNNKEL (reference sequence). The CDR3 covers 16 residues.

This clonotype has a count of ten or more. The chain carries TRBV4-1 and TRBJ2-3; D is perhaps TRBD2 (5 bases). This CDR3 contains 14 residues. The V and J ends lost 1 base and 2 bases respectively, with 7 bases between them. Looked up from germline, CDR1 is MGHRA and CDR2 is YSYEKL. CDR3 in amino acids: CASSQATNTDTQYF. The CDR3 bases are TGCGCCAGCAGCCAAGCGACTAACACAGATACGCAGTATTTT.

This clonotype has at least ten counts. One end of the junction is discordant with germline, which a read error may explain. The chain uses TRBV7-9 and TRBJ1-4; TRBD1 matches 9 bases. Per the germline V gene, CDR1 is SEHNR and CDR2 is FQNEAQ (reference sequence). The CDR3 consists of 16 residues. The CDR3 protein is CASSSWGQGTDEKLFF. CDR3 nucleotides: TGTGCCAGCAGCTCGTGGGGACAGGGAACTGATGAAAAACTGTTTTTT. The full variable domain, in which reference TRBV7-9 and TRBJ1-4 provide the parts outside the CDR3, is DTGVSQNPRHKITKRGQNVTFRCDPISEHNRLYWYRQTLGQGPEFLTYFQNEAQLEKSRLLSDRFSAERPKGSFSTLEIQRTEQGDSAMYLCASSSWGQGTDEKLFFGSGTQLSVL.

This clonotype came up many times. The chain couples TRBV7-9 to TRBJ2-2, with D unresolved. V lost 5 bases and J 0 bases, leaving 13 bases between the germline ends. Germline loops: CDR1 SEHNR, CDR2 FQNEAQ (reference sequence). CDR3 length: 16 residues. The DNA for the CDR3 is TGTGCCAGCAGCCGACCCGGGTTACCGAACACCGGGGAGCTGTTTTTT. Protein product: CASSRPGLPNTGELFF.

This clonotype was detected many times. The rearrangement uses TRBV2 and TRBJ2-2, with TRBD2 as a possible D gene (6 bases). CDR3 length: 14 amino acids. Trimming shortened V by 7 bases and J by 6 bases, and 15 bases separated the two germline ends. From germline, CDR1 is SNHLY and CDR2 FYNNEI. The CDR3 DNA sequence: TGTGCCAGCAAGGGCGGGACCACTGCCGGGGAGCTGTTTTTT. This encodes CASKGGTTAGELFF. Based on the CDR3 plus reference TRBV2 and TRBJ2-2, the full variable domain is EPEVTQTPSHQVTQMGQEVILRCVPISNHLYFYWYRQILGQKVEFLVSFYNNEISEKSEIFDDQFSVERPDGSNFTLKIRSTKLEDSAMYFCASKGGTTAGELFFGEGSRLTVL.